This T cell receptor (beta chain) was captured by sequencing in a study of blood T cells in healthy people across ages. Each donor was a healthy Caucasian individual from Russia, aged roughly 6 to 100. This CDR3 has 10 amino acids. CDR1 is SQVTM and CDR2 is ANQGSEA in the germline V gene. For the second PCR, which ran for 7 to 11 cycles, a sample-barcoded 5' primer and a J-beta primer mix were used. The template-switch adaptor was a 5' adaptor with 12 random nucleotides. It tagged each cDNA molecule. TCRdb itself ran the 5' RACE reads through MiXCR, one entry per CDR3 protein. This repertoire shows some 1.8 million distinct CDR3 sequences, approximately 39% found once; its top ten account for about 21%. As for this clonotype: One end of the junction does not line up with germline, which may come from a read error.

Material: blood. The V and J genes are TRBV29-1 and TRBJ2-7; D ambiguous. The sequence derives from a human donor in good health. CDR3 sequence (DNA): TGCAGCGTTGCGGTGTACGAGCAGGACTTC. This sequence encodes CSVAVYEQDF.